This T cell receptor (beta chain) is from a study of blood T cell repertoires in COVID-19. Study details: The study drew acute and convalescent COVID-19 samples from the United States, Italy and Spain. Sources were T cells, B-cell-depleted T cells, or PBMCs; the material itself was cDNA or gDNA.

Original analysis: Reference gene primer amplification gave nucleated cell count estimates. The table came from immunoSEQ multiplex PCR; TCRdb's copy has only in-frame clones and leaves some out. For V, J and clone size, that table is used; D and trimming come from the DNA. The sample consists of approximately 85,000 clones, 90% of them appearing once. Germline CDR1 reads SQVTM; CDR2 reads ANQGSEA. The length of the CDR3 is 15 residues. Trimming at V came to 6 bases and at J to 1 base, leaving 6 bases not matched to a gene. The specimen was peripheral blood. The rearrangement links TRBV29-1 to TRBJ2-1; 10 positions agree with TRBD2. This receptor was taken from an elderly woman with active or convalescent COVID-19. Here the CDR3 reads CSVAGLALSYNEQFF. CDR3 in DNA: TGCAGCGTAGCGGGACTAGCGCTTTCCTACAATGAGCAGTTCTTC.